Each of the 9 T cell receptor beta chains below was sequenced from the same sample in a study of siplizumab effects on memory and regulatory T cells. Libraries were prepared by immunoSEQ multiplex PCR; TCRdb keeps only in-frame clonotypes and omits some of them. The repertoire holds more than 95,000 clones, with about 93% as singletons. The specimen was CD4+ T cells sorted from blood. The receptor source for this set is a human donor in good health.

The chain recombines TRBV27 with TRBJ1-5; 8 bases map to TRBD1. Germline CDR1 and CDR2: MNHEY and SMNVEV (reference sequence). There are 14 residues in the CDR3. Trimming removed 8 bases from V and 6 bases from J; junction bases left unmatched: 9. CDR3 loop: CASSDRGGSQPQHF. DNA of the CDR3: TGTGCCAGCTCTGACAGGGGTGGAAGTCAGCCCCAGCATTTT.

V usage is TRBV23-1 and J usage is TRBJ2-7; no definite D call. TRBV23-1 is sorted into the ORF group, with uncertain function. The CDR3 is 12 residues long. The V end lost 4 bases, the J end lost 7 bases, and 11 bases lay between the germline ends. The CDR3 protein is CASSPTQGEQYF. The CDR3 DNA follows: TGCGCCAGCAGTCCCACCCAAGGGGAGCAGTACTTC.

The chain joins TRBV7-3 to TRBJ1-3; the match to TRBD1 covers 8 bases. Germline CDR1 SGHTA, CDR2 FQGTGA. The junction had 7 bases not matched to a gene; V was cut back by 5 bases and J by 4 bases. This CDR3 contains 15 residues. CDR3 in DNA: TGTGCCAGCAGCCAGGGGGCAGGGTCAGGAAACACCATATATTTT. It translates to CASSQGAGSGNTIYF. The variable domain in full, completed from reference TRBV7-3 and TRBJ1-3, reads GAGVSQTPSNKVTEKGKYVELRCDPISGHTALYWYRQSLGQGPEFLIYFQGTGAADDSGLPNDRFFAVRPEGSVSTLKIQRTERGDSAVYLCASSQGAGSGNTIYFGEGSWLTVV.

CDR3 amino acids: CASSLPSSGGNEQYF. The DNA of the CDR3 is TGTGCCAGCAGCTTGCCCTCTAGCGGGGGGAACGAGCAGTACTTC. The chain combines TRBV5-4 with TRBJ2-7; 11 bases fit TRBD2. The J segment lost 5 bases and the V segment lost 1 base, leaving 5 bases of the junction unmatched. There are 15 residues in the CDR3. Germline values: CDR1 SGHNT, CDR2 YYREEE (reference sequence). The full variable domain, in which reference TRBV5-4 and TRBJ2-7 provide the parts outside the CDR3, is ETGVTQSPTHLIKTRGQQVTLRCSSQSGHNTVSWYQQALGQGPQFIFQYYREEENGRGNFPPRFSGLQFPNYSSELNVNALELDDSALYLCASSLPSSGGNEQYFGPGTRLTVT.

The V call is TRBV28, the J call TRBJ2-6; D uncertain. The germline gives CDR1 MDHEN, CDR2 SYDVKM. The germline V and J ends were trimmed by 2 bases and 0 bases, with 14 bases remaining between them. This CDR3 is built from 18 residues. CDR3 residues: CASSLRAGKSSGANVLTF. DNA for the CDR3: TGTGCCAGCAGTTTACGGGCAGGCAAATCCTCTGGGGCCAACGTCCTGACTTTC.

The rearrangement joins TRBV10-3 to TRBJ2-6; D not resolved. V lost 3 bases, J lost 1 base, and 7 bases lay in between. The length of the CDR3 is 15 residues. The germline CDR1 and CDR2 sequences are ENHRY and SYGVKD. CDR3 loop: CAISERRSGANVLTF. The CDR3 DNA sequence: TGTGCCATCAGTGAAAGAAGGTCTGGGGCCAACGTCCTGACTTTC.

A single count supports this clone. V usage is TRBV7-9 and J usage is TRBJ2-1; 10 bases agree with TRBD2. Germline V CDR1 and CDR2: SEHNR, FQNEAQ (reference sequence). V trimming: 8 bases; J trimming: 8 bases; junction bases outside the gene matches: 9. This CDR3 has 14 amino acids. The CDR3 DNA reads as TGTGCCAGCGAGGGCGAGCGGGGGGGAGATGAGCAGTTCTTC. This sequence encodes CASEGERGGDEQFF.

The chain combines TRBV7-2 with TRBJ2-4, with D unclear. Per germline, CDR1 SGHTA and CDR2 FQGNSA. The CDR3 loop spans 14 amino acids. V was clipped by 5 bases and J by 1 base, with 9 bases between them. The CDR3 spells CASSPGVAKNIQYF. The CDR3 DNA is TGTGCCAGCAGCCCTGGGGTTGCCAAAAACATTCAGTACTTC.

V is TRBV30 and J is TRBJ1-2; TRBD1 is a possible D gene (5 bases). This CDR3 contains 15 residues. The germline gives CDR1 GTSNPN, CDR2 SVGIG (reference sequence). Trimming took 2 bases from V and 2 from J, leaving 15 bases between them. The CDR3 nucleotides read TGTGCCTGGAGTACAGGTGACACTTCAAACTATGGCTACACCTTC. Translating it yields CAWSTGDTSNYGYTF.